The 30 T cell receptor beta chains below were found in one sample sequenced in a study of shared clonotypes between healthy human individuals (dated by TCRdb to between 2020 and 2021). Libraries were constructed by the immunoSEQ multiplex PCR assay. TCRdb retrieved this table from immuneACCESS and kept in-frame rearrangements only. Not all clones are present; in checked studies, unresolved V genes account for under half, and no reason is known for the remainder. Across this sample there are under 2,500,000 clones, with approximately 95% seen only once. The ten largest clones capture around 0.13% of the sample. The sequenced sample consisted of naive CD4+ T cells sorted from blood. The meaning of the sample's cell subset or site label: CD45RA+ positively selected. These receptor sequences come from a man in his late teens or twenties in good health.

This clone was counted a single time. The rearrangement joins TRBV6-1 to TRBJ1-2; D unresolved. Between the trimmed V and J ends, which lost 10 bases and 1 base, there was a span of 16 bases. Per germline, CDR1 MNHNS and CDR2 SASEGT. CDR3 size: 14 residues. The DNA of the CDR3 is TGTGCCATCACCTCAAGACGGGGTAACTATGGCTACACCTTC. Amino acid sequence: CAITSRRGNYGYTF.

The chain uses TRBV6-1 and TRBJ1-6; D is ambiguous. V lost 8 bases and J lost 8, with 13 bases in between. The germline gives CDR1 MNHNS, CDR2 SASEGT. This CDR3 has 13 residues. The CDR3 here is CASARIHDSPLHF. As DNA, the CDR3 is TGTGCCAGCGCGCGGATCCATGATTCACCCCTCCACTTT.

The chain carries TRBV5-4 and TRBJ2-7; no firm D call. Trimming left V 4 bases short and J 6 bases short, with 14 bases between. CDR1 and CDR2 (germline): SGHNT, YYREEE (reference sequence). The CDR3 length is 13 residues. CDR3 sequence (DNA): TGTGCCAGCAGCGAAGTATTGGTGAGCGAGCAGTACTTC. Its translation: CASSEVLVSEQYF.

V is TRBV7-3 and J is TRBJ2-2, with 7 positions matching TRBD2. This CDR3 has 16 residues. Germline-derived CDR1 and CDR2 are SGHTA and FQGTGA. Trimming cost V 1 base and J 1 base; bases outside gene matches: 3. The CDR3 spells CASSLRAGLNTGELFF. CDR3 nucleotides: TGTGCCAGCAGCTTAAGAGCGGGGTTGAACACCGGGGAGCTGTTTTTT.

The rearrangement uses TRBV28 and TRBJ2-4; D assignment may be TRBD1 or TRBD2 (5 bases each). The CDR3 extends over 14 amino acids. V shed 7 bases and J shed 4 bases, with 14 bases lying between them. From germline, CDR1 is MDHEN and CDR2 SYDVKM. The CDR3 DNA is TGTGCCAGCATCCCGGGGCGGGTGAAAAACATTCAGTACTTC. This codes for CASIPGRVKNIQYF.

The V and J genes are TRBV7-2 and TRBJ2-1; 8 nucleotides line up with TRBD2. J gave up 12 bases and V 6 bases, and 7 bases lay outside the gene matches. CDR1 is SGHTA and CDR2 is FQGNSA in the germline V gene. There are 12 residues in the CDR3. CDR3 coding DNA: TGTGCCAGCAGACCCCCTAGCGGGCGGCAGTTCTTC. Translating it yields CASRPPSGRQFF. The full variable domain, rest sourced from reference TRBV7-2 and TRBJ2-1, is GAGVSQSPSNKVTEKGKDVELRCDPISGHTALYWYRQSLGQGLEFLIYFQGNSAPDKSGLPSDRFSAERTGGSVSTLTIQRTQQEDSAVYLCASRPPSGRQFFGPGTRLTVL.

The rearrangement uses TRBV10-2 and TRBJ2-3; D may match TRBD1 or TRBD2 (5 bases each). Germline V gives CDR1 WSHSY, CDR2 SAAADI. This CDR3 comprises 14 residues. With 7 bases removed from V and 1 base from J, the gap between germline ends came to 12 bases. CDR3 residues: CASIQRDGTDTQYF. The DNA for the CDR3 is TGCGCCAGCATTCAGAGGGACGGCACAGATACGCAGTATTTT.

As for this clone: A junction boundary mismatches the germline segment, possibly from a read error. This rearrangement joins TRBV11-2 to TRBJ2-7, with 7 nucleotides matching TRBD2. The CDR3 length is 11 residues. Per germline, CDR1 SGHAT and CDR2 FQNNGV. CDR3 DNA: TGTGCCAGCAGCTTAGCCGGGACTATGAGCTTC. Protein sequence: CASSLAGTMSF.

The chain employs TRBV4-1 and TRBJ2-5; TRBD2 aligns across 9 bases. Germline values: CDR1 MGHRA, CDR2 YSYEKL. V was pared by 2 bases and J by 5 bases, with 9 bases of the junction left unmatched. This CDR3 has 16 residues. The CDR3 sequence is CASSQRGAGGPETQYF. In DNA, the CDR3 is TGCGCCAGCAGCCAAAGGGGGGCGGGAGGGCCGGAGACCCAGTACTTC.

This clone was detected only once. The chain joins TRBV7-2 to TRBJ2-7, with 10 positions matching TRBD2. Germline CDR1 and CDR2: SGHTA and FQGNSA. The junction had 11 bases not matched to a gene; V was cut back by 5 bases and J by 7 bases. The length of the CDR3 is 15 residues. In nucleotides, the CDR3 is TGTGCCAGCAGCGCGACTCTAGCGGGAGTCAGTGAGCAGTACTTC. It yields the protein CASSATLAGVSEQYF.

V is TRBV27 and J is TRBJ2-3; D possibly corresponds to TRBD1 (6 bases). Per germline, CDR1 MNHEY and CDR2 SMNVEV (reference sequence). The V end was cut by 0 bases, the J end by 4 bases, with 17 bases between. CDR3 size: 17 residues. The CDR3 sequence is CASSLSRVSRGPDTQYF. Written as DNA, the CDR3 is TGTGCCAGCAGTTTATCCAGGGTGAGCAGGGGACCAGATACGCAGTATTTT.

The rearrangement uses TRBV7-2 and TRBJ2-7; TRBD1 aligns across 10 bases. The CDR3 spans 15 residues. Unmatched junction bases numbered 4, after V lost 2 bases and J lost 3 bases. Looked up from germline, CDR1 is SGHTA and CDR2 is FQGNSA. The CDR3 spells CASSLIGTGVYEQYF. For the CDR3, the DNA is TGTGCCAGCAGCTTAATCGGGACAGGGGTCTACGAGCAGTACTTC.

The rearrangement links TRBV2 to TRBJ2-7; D is unclear. The CDR3 has 14 residues. Trimming took 7 bases from V and 1 from J, leaving 14 bases between them. Germline-derived CDR1 and CDR2 are SNHLY and FYNNEI. The DNA of the CDR3 is TGTGCCAGCACCCCCCAATTAGGTTCCTACGAGCAGTACTTC. Its protein is CASTPQLGSYEQYF. The full variable domain, rest sourced from reference TRBV2 and TRBJ2-7, is EPEVTQTPSHQVTQMGQEVILRCVPISNHLYFYWYRQILGQKVEFLVSFYNNEISEKSEIFDDQFSVERPDGSNFTLKIRSTKLEDSAMYFCASTPQLGSYEQYFGPGTRLTVT.

This rearrangement joins TRBV18 to TRBJ2-5, with 8 positions matching TRBD1. V trimming: 4 bases; J trimming: 2 bases; junction bases outside the gene matches: 27. The CDR3 contains 22 residues. From germline, CDR1 is KGHSH and CDR2 LQKENI. The CDR3 sequence: CASSHRAGQELITKGVQETQYF. CDR3 sequence (DNA): TGTGCCAGCTCACACCGGGCGGGACAGGAACTAATAACTAAGGGGGTTCAAGAGACCCAGTACTTC.

The chain carries TRBV2 and TRBJ1-3; TRBD1 is a possible D gene (5 bases). Trimming pared 8 bases from V and 0 bases from J, leaving 8 bases between. The germline V gene encodes CDR1 SNHLY and CDR2 FYNNEI. The CDR3 consists of 13 residues. CDR3 in amino acids: CASVGVSGNTIYF. DNA for the CDR3: TGTGCCAGCGTGGGGGTCTCTGGAAACACCATATATTTT.

This rearrangement joins TRBV6-1 to TRBJ1-1; 7 bases match TRBD1. Germline CDR1 reads MNHNS; CDR2 reads SASEGT. This CDR3 has 13 residues. The V segment lost 1 base and the J segment 4 bases; nucleotides outside the gene matches: 0. The CDR3 is CASSEGTGTEAFF. The CDR3 region has the DNA TGTGCCAGCAGTGAAGGGACAGGCACTGAAGCTTTCTTT.

The chain combines TRBV5-6 with TRBJ2-7; 7 positions match TRBD1. In germline, CDR1 is SGHDT, CDR2 YYEEEE. The length of the CDR3 is 15 residues. V lost 0 bases to trimming and J lost 3 bases; unmatched junction nucleotides: 6. CDR3 region: CASSLVRSGGYEQYF. The CDR3 nucleotides read TGTGCCAGCAGCTTGGTCAGATCAGGGGGCTACGAGCAGTACTTC.

This clone was detected only a few times. The genes are TRBV10-1 and TRBJ2-7, with D perhaps TRBD1 or TRBD2 (5 bases each). In germline, CDR1 is WNHNN, CDR2 SYGVQD (reference sequence). V lost 2 bases and J 6 bases, leaving 17 bases between the germline ends. The CDR3 contains 15 residues. The CDR3 DNA follows: TGCGCCAGCAGTGAGGCTGGGACGCCGGTTCGCGAGCAGTACTTC. This sequence encodes CASSEAGTPVREQYF.

The chain employs TRBV10-3 and TRBJ2-6, with no clear D. Trimming took 8 bases from V and 0 from J, leaving 8 bases between them. Germline lookup yields CDR1 ENHRY and CDR2 SYGVKD. The CDR3 runs to 14 residues. CDR3 DNA sequence: TGTGCCATCCGCGACAACTCTGGGGCCAACGTCCTGACTTTC. This sequence encodes CAIRDNSGANVLTF.

About this clone itself: This CDR3 is also generated by other DNA sequences in the sample. V and J are TRBV5-1 and TRBJ2-7, with D uncertain. The V end was cut by 0 bases, the J end by 3 bases, with 7 bases between. The CDR3 has 13 residues. The V gene's germline CDR1 is SGHRS and CDR2 YFSETQ. The CDR3 bases are TGCGCCAGCAGCTTGGTACTTGGCTACGAGCAGTACTTC. Translated, it gives CASSLVLGYEQYF.

In the case of this clone: The sample holds other DNA sequences that translate to the same CDR3. The V gene is TRBV6-1, the J gene TRBJ1-5; D not resolved. This CDR3 has 12 residues. CDR1 and CDR2 from the germline V gene are MNHNS and SASEGT. The V and J ends lost 6 bases and 1 base respectively, with 4 bases between them. The CDR3, as DNA: TGTGCCAGCAGGGTGAGCAATCAGCCCCAGCATTTT. It codes for CASRVSNQPQHF.

The rearrangement uses TRBV18 and TRBJ2-3; TRBD2 matches 12 bases. V lost 6 bases to trimming and J lost 2 bases; unmatched junction nucleotides: 3. CDR3 length: 15 residues. The germline CDR1 and CDR2 sequences are KGHSH and LQKENI. The CDR3 loop reads CASSRTSGATDTQYF. The DNA for the CDR3 is TGTGCCAGCTCTCGGACTAGCGGGGCCACAGATACGCAGTATTTT. Full variable domain (rest looked up from reference TRBV18 and TRBJ2-3): NAGVMQNPRHLVRRRGQEARLRCSPMKGHSHVYWYRQLPEEGLKFMVYLQKENIIDESGMPKERFSAEFPKEGPSILRIQQVVRGDSAAYFCASSRTSGATDTQYFGPGTRLTVL.

V usage is TRBV19 and J usage is TRBJ1-5, with D possibly being TRBD1 (6 bases). Per the germline V gene, CDR1 is LNHDA and CDR2 is SQIVND (reference sequence). The V and J ends lost 4 bases and 6 bases respectively, with 34 bases between them. This CDR3 is 21 amino acids long. The CDR3 nucleotides read TGTGCCAGTAGTAGATCGGATATTCGGGGGGCCCGGAGTAGTCGTGTTCAGCCCCAGCATTTT. This sequence encodes CASSRSDIRGARSSRVQPQHF.

This sequence joins TRBV7-9 and TRBJ1-4, with 7 bases that match TRBD1. This CDR3 region has 14 residues. Germline values: CDR1 SEHNR, CDR2 FQNEAQ (reference sequence). Trimming removed 4 bases from V and 8 bases from J; junction bases left unmatched: 7. The CDR3, as DNA: TGTGCCAGCAGCTCAGGACAGGTCGGGGAAAAACTGTTTTTT. Amino acid sequence: CASSSGQVGEKLFF.

The rearrangement joins TRBV5-1 to TRBJ2-5; the D gene is possibly TRBD1 (6 bases). The CDR3 spans 13 residues. Germline CDR1 SGHRS, CDR2 YFSETQ. V gave up 5 bases and J gave up 5 bases, with 13 bases separating them. The CDR3 is CASSVTGSETQYF. CDR3 coding DNA: TGCGCCAGCAGTGTTACAGGGAGTGAGACCCAGTACTTC.

The chain links TRBV10-3 to TRBJ1-4; D perhaps matches TRBD1 (6 bases). Per the germline V gene, CDR1 is ENHRY and CDR2 is SYGVKD. CDR3 length equals 16 residues. Between the trimmed V and J ends, which lost 5 bases and 0 bases, there was a span of 13 bases. CDR3 sequence (DNA): TGTGCCATCAGTCGGACAGAGACTTCAACTAATGAAAAACTGTTTTTT. Residues: CAISRTETSTNEKLFF.

V is TRBV7-6 and J is TRBJ1-1; 8 bases agree with TRBD1. Losses at the gene ends were 5 bases for V and 0 bases for J; bases not matched to a gene: 5. Germline CDR1 is SGHVS and CDR2 is FNYEAQ. CDR3 length: 15 amino acids. CDR3 protein: CASSGYRGVNTEAFF. In nucleotides, the CDR3 is TGTGCCAGCAGCGGTTACAGGGGGGTGAACACTGAAGCTTTCTTT. Combining the CDR3 with reference TRBV7-6 and TRBJ1-1 gives the whole variable domain GAGVSQSPRYKVTKRGQDVALRCDPISGHVSLYWYRQALGQGPEFLTYFNYEAQQDKSGLPNDRFSAERPEGSISTLTIQRTEQRDSAMYRCASSGYRGVNTEAFFGQGTRLTVV.

This clone was counted a single time. The chain is built from TRBV9 and TRBJ2-7, with 9 nucleotides matching TRBD2. The CDR3 totals 15 residues. Germline values: CDR1 SGDLS, CDR2 YYNGEE. The V gene end was trimmed by 0 bases and the J gene end by 2 bases; junction bases not matched to a gene: 3. Here the CDR3 reads CASSVGGGATYEQYF. The CDR3 DNA follows: TGTGCCAGCAGCGTAGGCGGGGGGGCCACCTACGAGCAGTACTTC.

This rearrangement joins TRBV6-1 to TRBJ2-5; D is unresolved. This CDR3 has 15 amino acids. The ends were cut back, 4 bases at V and 0 bases at J, with 12 bases in the middle. The germline gives CDR1 MNHNS, CDR2 SASEGT. CDR3 residues: CASSVGSMYQETQYF. The CDR3 DNA is TGTGCCAGCAGTGTTGGCTCTATGTACCAAGAGACCCAGTACTTC.

V is TRBV30 and J is TRBJ2-7; tentative D call: TRBD2 (6 bases). Germline V gene data show CDR1 as GTSNPN and CDR2 as SVGIG (reference sequence). The CDR3 has 14 amino acids. Trimming left V 3 bases short and J 2 bases short, with 14 bases between. The CDR3 region has the DNA TGTGCCTGGAGGTCCGGGAGTAGAACCTACGAGCAGTACTTC. Translation: CAWRSGSRTYEQYF.